A selection of T cell receptor beta chains follows, all from one sample in a study of identical twins. TCRdb processed the 5' RACE reads anew with MiXCR; each CDR3 protein has one entry. The sample has 1.5 million to 2 million distinct CDR3 sequences, less than 35% seen once. The sample taken for sequencing was cord blood. Source of these receptors: a newborn girl in good health. Each CDR3 is given with its conserved first and last residue. The D gene is left open where the match is weak. Not all rows give a size; the values are once, few, many and, for expanded clones, a class.

.	.	TRBV7-2	TRBJ2-5	TGTGCCAGCAGCTTAAGGCTGGATAGGGGGGGAGGAGAGACCCAGTACTTC	CASSLRLDRGGGETQYF
few	.	TRBV7-9	TRBJ1-1	TGTGCCAGCAGACCGGACGGCACTGAAGCTTTCTTT	CASRPDGTEAFF
.	TRBD1	TRBV4-1	TRBJ2-1	TGCGCCAGCAGCCAACCCCGGGACAGGGGGAACAATGAGCAGTTCTTC	CASSQPRDRGNNEQFF
once	TRBD2	TRBV6-5	TRBJ2-7	TGTGCCAGCAGGTACACTAGCGAAGGCTACGAGCAGTACTTC	CASRYTSEGYEQYF
.	TRBD1	TRBV19	TRBJ2-3	TGTGCCACCAAACCCGGACAGGGGCACACAGATACGCAGTATTTT	CATKPGQGHTDTQYF
many	TRBD2	TRBV5-4	TRBJ2-4	TGTGCCAGCAGCCTAACCCCTCTCGGACTAGCGGGAGGAAAAAACATTCAGTACTTC	CASSLTPLGLAGGKNIQYF
few	TRBD1	TRBV12-3/TRBV12-4	TRBJ1-2	TGTGCCAGCAGTCGGAACAGGGGTGGCTACACCTTC	CASSRNRGGYTF
few	TRBD2	TRBV3-1	TRBJ2-1	TGTGCCAGCAGCCAAGATCTTGTGGCTAGCGGGATTGAGAATGAGCAGTTCTTC	CASSQDLVASGIENEQFF
.	TRBD2	TRBV28	TRBJ2-7	TGTGCCAGCAGTTTACGCGGGAGGGCCGGGTACGAGCAGTACTTC	CASSLRGRAGYEQYF
.	TRBD1	TRBV6-5	TRBJ1-1	TGTGCCAGCAGTTACTCGGGCAGGGGGGACACTGAAGCTTTCTTT	CASSYSGRGDTEAFF
.	TRBD2	TRBV5-1	TRBJ2-5	TGCGCCAGCAGCTACCTCGGGACTAGCGGGAGGTTTCTAAGAGAGCAGTACTTC	CASSYLGTSGRFLREQYF
.	.	TRBV28	TRBJ2-7	TGTGCCAGCACCATCGGGGGGCTCAGGTACGAGCAGTACTTC	CASTIGGLRYEQYF
.	TRBD1	TRBV2	TRBJ1-4	TGTGCCAGCAGGAACACAGGGGGCGCAACTAATGAAAAACTGTTTTTT	CASRNTGGATNEKLFF
few	.	TRBV27	TRBJ1-1	TGTGCCAGCAGTTTAAAGGGAGGGTACACTGAAGCTTTCTTT	CASSLKGGYTEAFF
few	TRBD1	TRBV20-1	TRBJ1-5	TGCAGTGCTAGAGATCAGGACAGGGGGGGACAGCCCCAGCATTTT	CSARDQDRGGQPQHF
few	.	TRBV29-1	TRBJ1-3	TGCAGCGTTGCCAGCTCTGGAAACACCATATATTTT	CSVASSGNTIYF
.	.	TRBV18	TRBJ1-2	TGTGCCAGCTCACTGGGGGACGGAGCTAACTATGGCTACACCTTC	CASSLGDGANYGYTF
.	TRBD2	TRBV12-3/TRBV12-4	TRBJ2-3	TGTGCCAGCAGTTCTGATCGAGGGACTAGCGGATTCACAGATACGCAGTATTTT	CASSSDRGTSGFTDTQYF
.	.	TRBV24-1	TRBJ1-2	TGTGCCACCAGTGATCCTCGACAGGCCTATGGCTACACCTTC	CATSDPRQAYGYTF
.	TRBD1	TRBV5-1	TRBJ2-7	TGCGCCAGCAGCTTGGCCGGGACAGTGTTAAGCAATGAGCAGTACTTC	CASSLAGTVLSNEQYF
.	TRBD2	TRBV20-1	TRBJ2-7	TGCAGTGCCCCAGTGATGGCGGGGGGGTCCTACAATGAGCAGTACTTC	CSAPVMAGGSYNEQYF
.	.	TRBV21-1	TRBJ1-6	TGTGCCAGCACCCGGCCGGGATCACCCCTCCACTTT	CASTRPGSPLHF
few	.	TRBV9	TRBJ2-3	TGTGCCAGCAGCGTAGTTGCGGGATCCCACACAGATACGCAGTATTTT	CASSVVAGSHTDTQYF
.	.	TRBV4-1	TRBJ2-5	TGCGCCAGCAGCCAAGATCCCAGCGGAGTCCAAGAGACCCAGTACTTC	CASSQDPSGVQETQYF
once	.	TRBV19	TRBJ2-1	TGTGCCAGTAGTACCAGCAGCGACAATGAGCAGTTCTTC	CASSTSSDNEQFF
.	.	TRBV6-2/TRBV6-3	TRBJ1-5	TGTGCCAGCAGTTACGGCAGGGGTGAGGGCAATCAGCCCCAGCATTTT	CASSYGRGEGNQPQHF
.	.	TRBV11-2	TRBJ2-1	TGTGCCAGCAGATTAGGGCAGGACTACAATGAGCAGTTCTTC	CASRLGQDYNEQFF
.	.	TRBV5-6	TRBJ2-1	TGTGCCAGCAGCGAGGACTGGAGCTCCTACAATGAGCAGTTCTTC	CASSEDWSSYNEQFF
.	.	TRBV20-1	TRBJ1-2	TGCAGTGCCTTGGCTCCGGAAGGCTACACCTTC	CSALAPEGYTF
.	.	TRBV28	TRBJ2-7	TGTGCCAGCAGTTTCCTGAGGGGTGGGCTCTACGAGCAGTACTTC	CASSFLRGGLYEQYF
.	.	TRBV7-9	TRBJ2-5	TGTGCCAGCAGCCCGTCCCGGAGGGGGGAGACCCAGTACTTC	CASSPSRRGETQYF
.	.	TRBV28	TRBJ1-6	TGTGCCGGCCAAGAGAATGGGTACTATAATTCACCCCTCCACTTT	CAGQENGYYNSPLHF
.	.	TRBV5-1	TRBJ2-4	TGCGCCAGCAGCTCGGAAAACCGGGACTTCGGGTACTTC	CASSSENRDFGYF
.	TRBD1	TRBV12-3/TRBV12-4	TRBJ1-3	TGTGCCAGCAGTGACAGGGGGCGAACTGGAAACACCATATATTTT	CASSDRGRTGNTIYF
.	.	TRBV20-1	TRBJ2-3	TGCAGTGCTAGAGATCTAGTCAGTGGGGGGCCCACAGATACGCAGTATTTT	CSARDLVSGGPTDTQYF
few	TRBD1	TRBV5-5	TRBJ1-1	TGTGCCAGCAGCTCATACAGGGGAATGAGGATGAACACTGAAGCTTTCTTT	CASSSYRGMRMNTEAFF
many	.	TRBV4-1	TRBJ2-3	TGCGCCAGCAGCCAAACATACACAGATACGCAGTATTTT	CASSQTYTDTQYF
.	TRBD2	TRBV9	TRBJ2-3	TGTGCCAGCAGCGCCCCCGGGACTAGCGGGGGCCCTAGCACAGATACGCAGTATTTT	CASSAPGTSGGPSTDTQYF
once	.	TRBV7-8	TRBJ2-7	TGTGCCAGCAGCGGGAGGACTCATACCTACGAGCAGTACTTC	CASSGRTHTYEQYF
.	.	TRBV15	TRBJ1-1	TGTGCCACCAGCAGAGATGGGGCGGGAAACACTGAAGCTTTCTTT	CATSRDGAGNTEAFF
.	TRBD2	TRBV7-9	TRBJ2-1	TGTGCCAGCAGCTTTTGGGGGACTAGCGACAATGAGCAGTTCTTC	CASSFWGTSDNEQFF
many	TRBD1	TRBV28	TRBJ1-2	TGTGCCATTCAACAGGGGCCCTCAAACCCATATGGCTACACCTTC	CAIQQGPSNPYGYTF
few	.	TRBV20-1	TRBJ1-2	TGCAGTGCTAGCGGCAACCGGGACGGAGCTAACTATGGCTACACCTTC	CSASGNRDGANYGYTF
few	.	TRBV2	TRBJ2-5	TGTGCCAGCGCAAGGAACTTAGGAGGAGAGACCCAGTACTTC	CASARNLGGETQYF
many	.	TRBV7-6	TRBJ2-3	TGTGCCAGCAGCTTAGATCGCCATCTTGGAGATACGCAGTATTTT	CASSLDRHLGDTQYF
many	.	TRBV7-2	TRBJ2-7	TGTGCCAGCAGCTTAACAGGGTTCTCCTACGAGCAGTACTTC	CASSLTGFSYEQYF
.	TRBD1	TRBV25-1	TRBJ1-2	TGTGCCAGCAGTGAATCTCTCCACAGGGGCCCCCTCTATGGCTACACCTTC	CASSESLHRGPLYGYTF
.	TRBD1	TRBV5-1	TRBJ2-3	TGCGCCAGCAGCTTGGCCGGGCCCCCGGGACAGGGGCCCTTGGATACGCAGTATTTT	CASSLAGPPGQGPLDTQYF
few	.	TRBV5-1	TRBJ2-4	TGCGCCAGCAGCCTCCAGTCGGGACGCCACTACAAAAACATTCAGTACTTC	CASSLQSGRHYKNIQYF
.	.	TRBV9	TRBJ2-7	TGTGCCGGCAGCGTAGGAGCTAGCGCCAGTGTTGGGGACGAGCAGTACTTC	CAGSVGASASVGDEQYF
many	.	TRBV24-1	TRBJ2-5	TGTGCCACCGGACAGTACCAAGAGACCCAGTACTTC	CATGQYQETQYF
few	TRBD1	TRBV10-3	TRBJ2-7	TGTGCCATCAGGGACAGGGTGTCCGAGCAGTACTTC	CAIRDRVSEQYF
few	.	TRBV2	TRBJ2-4	TGTGCCAGCAGTGGGACTATAGCCAAAAACATTCAGTACTTC	CASSGTIAKNIQYF
.	.	TRBV4-2	TRBJ1-2	TGTGCCAGCAGCCAAGTGGACAAAAGCGGGGGCTACACCTTC	CASSQVDKSGGYTF
.	.	TRBV3-1	TRBJ2-2	TGTGCCAGCAGCCTGGCGCAGGTCACCGGGGAGCTGTTTTTT	CASSLAQVTGELFF
few	.	TRBV12-3/TRBV12-4	TRBJ1-2	TGTGCCAGCAGTTTAGCTAACGTCCAAGGGGAATATGGCTACACCTTC	CASSLANVQGEYGYTF
.	TRBD2	TRBV25-1	TRBJ2-3	TGTGCCAGCAGTCGAGTTGCGTCTAGCGGGAGCACAGATACGCAGTATTTT	CASSRVASSGSTDTQYF